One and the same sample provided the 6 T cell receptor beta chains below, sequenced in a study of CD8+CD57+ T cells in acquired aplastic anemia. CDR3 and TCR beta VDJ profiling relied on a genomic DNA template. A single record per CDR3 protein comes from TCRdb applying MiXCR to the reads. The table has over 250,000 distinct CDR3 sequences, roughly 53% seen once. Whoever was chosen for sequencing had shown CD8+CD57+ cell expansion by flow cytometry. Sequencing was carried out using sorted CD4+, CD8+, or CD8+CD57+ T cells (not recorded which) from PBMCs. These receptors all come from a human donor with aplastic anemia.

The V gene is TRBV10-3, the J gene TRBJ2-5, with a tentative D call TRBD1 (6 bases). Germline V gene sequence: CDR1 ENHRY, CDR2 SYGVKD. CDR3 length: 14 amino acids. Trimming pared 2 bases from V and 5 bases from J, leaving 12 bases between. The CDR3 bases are TGTGCCATCAGTGAGGTGGGGGCTGGGGAGACCCAGTACTTC. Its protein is CAISEVGAGETQYF.

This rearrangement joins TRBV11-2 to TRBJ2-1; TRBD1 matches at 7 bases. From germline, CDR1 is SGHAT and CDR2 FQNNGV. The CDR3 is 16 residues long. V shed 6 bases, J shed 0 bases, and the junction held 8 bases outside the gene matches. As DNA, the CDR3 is TGTGCCAGCAGTTACAGGGGCCCTAGCTCCTACAATGAGCAGTTCTTC. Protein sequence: CASSYRGPSSYNEQFF.

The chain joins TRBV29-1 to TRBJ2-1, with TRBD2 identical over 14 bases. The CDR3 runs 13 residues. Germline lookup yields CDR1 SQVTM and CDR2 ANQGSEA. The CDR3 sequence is CRTSGRASDEQFF. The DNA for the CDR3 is TGCAGGACTAGCGGGAGGGCCAGCGATGAGCAGTTCTTC.

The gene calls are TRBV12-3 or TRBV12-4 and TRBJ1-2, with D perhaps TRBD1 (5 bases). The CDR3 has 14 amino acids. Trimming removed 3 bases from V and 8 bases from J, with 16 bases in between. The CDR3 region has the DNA TGTGCCAGCAGTTTGGGTCCGGGACGGCCCGGCTACACCTTC. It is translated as CASSLGPGRPGYTF.

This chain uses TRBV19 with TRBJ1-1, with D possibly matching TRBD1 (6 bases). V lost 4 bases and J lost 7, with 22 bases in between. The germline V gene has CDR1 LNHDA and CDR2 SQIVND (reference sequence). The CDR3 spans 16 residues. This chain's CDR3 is CASSKKTSLGDNEAFF. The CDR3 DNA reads TGTGCCAGTAGTAAAAAAACTAGTTTGGGGGACAATGAAGCTTTCTTT.

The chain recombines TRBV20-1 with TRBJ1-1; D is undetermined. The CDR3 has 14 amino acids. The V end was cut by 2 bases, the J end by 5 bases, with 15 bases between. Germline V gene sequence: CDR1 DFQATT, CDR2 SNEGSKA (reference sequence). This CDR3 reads CSARRNRGGTEAFF. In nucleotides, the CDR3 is TGCAGTGCTAGACGAAACAGAGGAGGAACTGAAGCTTTCTTT.